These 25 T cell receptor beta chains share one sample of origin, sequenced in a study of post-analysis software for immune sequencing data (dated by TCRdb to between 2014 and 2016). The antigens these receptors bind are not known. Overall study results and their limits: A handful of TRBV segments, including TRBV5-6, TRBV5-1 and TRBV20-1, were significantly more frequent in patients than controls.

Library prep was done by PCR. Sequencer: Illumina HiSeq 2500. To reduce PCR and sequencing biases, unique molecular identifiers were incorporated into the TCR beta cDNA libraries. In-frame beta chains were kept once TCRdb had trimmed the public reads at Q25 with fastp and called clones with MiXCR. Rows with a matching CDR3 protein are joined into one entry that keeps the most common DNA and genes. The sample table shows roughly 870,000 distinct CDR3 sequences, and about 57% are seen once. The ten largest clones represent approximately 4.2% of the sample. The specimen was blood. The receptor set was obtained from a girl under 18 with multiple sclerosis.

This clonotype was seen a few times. The CDR3 spells CASSQLQGHPKNIQYF. The CDR3 DNA reads as TGCGCCAGCAGCCAACTACAGGGCCATCCCAAAAACATTCAGTACTTC. The chain couples TRBV4-1 to TRBJ2-4; a weak D match, TRBD1 (6 bases). CDR3 length equals 16 residues. Germline lookup yields CDR1 MGHRA and CDR2 YSYEKL. V was clipped by 2 bases and J by 2 bases, with 13 bases between them.

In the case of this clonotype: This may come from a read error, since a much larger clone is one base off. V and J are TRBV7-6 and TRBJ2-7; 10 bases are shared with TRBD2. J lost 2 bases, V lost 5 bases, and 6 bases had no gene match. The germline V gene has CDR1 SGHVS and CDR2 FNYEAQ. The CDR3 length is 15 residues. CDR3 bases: TGTGCCAGCAGCATATCAACTAGCGGGACCTACGAGCAGTACTTC. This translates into CASSISTSGTYEQYF.

The CDR3 nucleotides read TGCAGCGTTCCCAATCAAGCGGGGTTCACAGATACGCAGTATTTT. Translating it yields CSVPNQAGFTDTQYF. The chain joins TRBV29-1 to TRBJ2-3, with 7 bases that match TRBD2. This CDR3 spans 15 amino acids. Germline assignment: CDR1 SQVTM and CDR2 ANQGSEA. V lost 5 bases to trimming and J lost 2 bases; unmatched junction nucleotides: 10.

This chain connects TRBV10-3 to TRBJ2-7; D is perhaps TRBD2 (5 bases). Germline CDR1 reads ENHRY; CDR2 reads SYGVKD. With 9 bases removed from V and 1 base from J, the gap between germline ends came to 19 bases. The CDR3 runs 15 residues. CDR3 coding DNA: TGTGCCATTTCCAGAGGGCTAGTTATTTCCTACGAGCAGTACTTC. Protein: CAISRGLVISYEQYF.

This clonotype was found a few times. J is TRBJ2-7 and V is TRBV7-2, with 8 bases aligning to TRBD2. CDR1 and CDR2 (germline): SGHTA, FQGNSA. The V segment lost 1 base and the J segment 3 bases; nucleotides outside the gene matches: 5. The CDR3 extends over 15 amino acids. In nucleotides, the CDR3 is TGTGCCAGCAGCTTAGGGAGCGGGAGCGGCTACGAGCAGTACTTC. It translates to CASSLGSGSGYEQYF.

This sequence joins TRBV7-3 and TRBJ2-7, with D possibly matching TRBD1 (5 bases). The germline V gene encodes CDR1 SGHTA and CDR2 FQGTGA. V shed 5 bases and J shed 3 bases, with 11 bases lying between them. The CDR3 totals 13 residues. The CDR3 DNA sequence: TGTGCCAGCAGCCGAAATCAGGGCTACGAGCAGTACTTC. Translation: CASSRNQGYEQYF. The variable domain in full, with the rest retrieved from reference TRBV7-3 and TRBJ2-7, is GAGVSQTPSNKVTEKGKYVELRCDPISGHTALYWYRQSLGQGPEFLIYFQGTGAADDSGLPNDRFFAVRPEGSVSTLKIQRTERGDSAVYLCASSRNQGYEQYFGPGTRLTVT.

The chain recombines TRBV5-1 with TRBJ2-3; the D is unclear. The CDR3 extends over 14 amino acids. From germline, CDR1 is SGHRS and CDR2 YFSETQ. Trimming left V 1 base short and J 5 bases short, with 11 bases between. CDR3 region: CASSLTGWGDTQYF. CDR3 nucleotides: TGCGCCAGCAGCTTGACCGGTTGGGGAGATACGCAGTATTTT.

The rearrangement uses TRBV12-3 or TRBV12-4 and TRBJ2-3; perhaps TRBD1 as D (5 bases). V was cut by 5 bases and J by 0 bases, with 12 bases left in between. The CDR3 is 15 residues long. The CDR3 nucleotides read TGTGCCAGCAGTAACCAGGGCTTAAGCACAGATACGCAGTATTTT. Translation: CASSNQGLSTDTQYF.

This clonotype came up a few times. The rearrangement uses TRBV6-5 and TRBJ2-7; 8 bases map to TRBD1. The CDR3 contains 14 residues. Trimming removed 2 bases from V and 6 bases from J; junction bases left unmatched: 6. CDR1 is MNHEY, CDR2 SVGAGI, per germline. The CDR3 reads CASSYTRQGIEQYF. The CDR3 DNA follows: TGTGCCAGCAGTTACACGAGACAGGGGATCGAGCAGTACTTC.

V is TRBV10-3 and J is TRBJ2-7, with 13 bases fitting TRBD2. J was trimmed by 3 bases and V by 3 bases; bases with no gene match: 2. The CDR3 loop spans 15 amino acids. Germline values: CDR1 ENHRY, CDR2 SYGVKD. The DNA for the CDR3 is TGTGCCATCAGTGATGGGACTAGCGGGAACTACGAGCAGTACTTC. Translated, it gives CAISDGTSGNYEQYF.

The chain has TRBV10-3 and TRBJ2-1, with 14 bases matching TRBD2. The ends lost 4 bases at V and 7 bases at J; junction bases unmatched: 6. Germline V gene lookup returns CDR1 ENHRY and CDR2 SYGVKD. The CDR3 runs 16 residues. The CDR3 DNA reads TGTGCCATCAGTGGTTTAGGACTAGCGGGAGGAAATGAGCAGTTCTTC. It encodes CAISGLGLAGGNEQFF.

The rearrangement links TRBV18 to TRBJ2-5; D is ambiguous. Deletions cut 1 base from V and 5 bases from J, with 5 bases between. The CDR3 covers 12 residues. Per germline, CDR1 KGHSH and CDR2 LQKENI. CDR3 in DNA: TGTGCCAGCTCACCACTTTCGGAGACCCAGTACTTC. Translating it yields CASSPLSETQYF.

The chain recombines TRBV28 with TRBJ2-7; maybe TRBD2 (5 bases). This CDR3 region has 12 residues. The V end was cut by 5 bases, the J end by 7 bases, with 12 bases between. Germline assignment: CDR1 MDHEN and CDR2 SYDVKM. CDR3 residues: CASSGLPSEQYF. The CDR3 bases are TGTGCCAGCAGTGGACTCCCCTCTGAGCAGTACTTC.

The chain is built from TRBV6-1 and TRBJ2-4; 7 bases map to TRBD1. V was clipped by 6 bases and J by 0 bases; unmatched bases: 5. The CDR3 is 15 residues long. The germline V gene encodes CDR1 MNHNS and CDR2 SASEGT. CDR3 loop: CASREQGLAKNIQYF. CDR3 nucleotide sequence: TGTGCCAGCAGGGAACAGGGGCTAGCCAAAAACATTCAGTACTTC.

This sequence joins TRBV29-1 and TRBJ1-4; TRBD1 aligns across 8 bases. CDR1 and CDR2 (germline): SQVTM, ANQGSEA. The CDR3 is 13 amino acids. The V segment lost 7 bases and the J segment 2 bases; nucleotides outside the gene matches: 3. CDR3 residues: CSARQGTNEKLFF. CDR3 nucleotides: TGCAGCGCTAGACAGGGGACTAATGAAAAACTGTTTTTT. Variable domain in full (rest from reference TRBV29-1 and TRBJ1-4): SAVISQKPSRDICQRGTSLTIQCQVDSQVTMMFWYRQQPGQSLTLIATANQGSEATYESGFVIDKFPISRPNLTFSTLTVSNMSPEDSSIYLCSARQGTNEKLFFGSGTQLSVL.

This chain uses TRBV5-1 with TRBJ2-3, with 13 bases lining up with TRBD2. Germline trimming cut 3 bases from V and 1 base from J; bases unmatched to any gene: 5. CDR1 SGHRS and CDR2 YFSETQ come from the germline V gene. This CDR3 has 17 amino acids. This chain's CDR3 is CASSSGTSGAGTDTQYF. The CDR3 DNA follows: TGCGCCAGCAGCTCCGGGACTAGCGGGGCGGGCACAGATACGCAGTATTTT.

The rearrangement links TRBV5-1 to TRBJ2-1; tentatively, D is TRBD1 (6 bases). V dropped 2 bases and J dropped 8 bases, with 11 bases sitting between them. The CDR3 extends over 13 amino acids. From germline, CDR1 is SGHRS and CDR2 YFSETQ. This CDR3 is CASSFGQNYEQFF. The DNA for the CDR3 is TGCGCCAGCAGCTTCGGACAGAACTATGAGCAGTTCTTC.

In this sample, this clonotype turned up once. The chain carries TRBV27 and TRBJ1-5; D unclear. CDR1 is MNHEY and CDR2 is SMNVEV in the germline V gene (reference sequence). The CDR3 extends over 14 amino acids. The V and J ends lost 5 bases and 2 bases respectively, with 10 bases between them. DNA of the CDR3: TGTGCCAGCAGTGAAAAGATAGGCAATCAGCCCCAGCATTTT. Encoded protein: CASSEKIGNQPQHF.

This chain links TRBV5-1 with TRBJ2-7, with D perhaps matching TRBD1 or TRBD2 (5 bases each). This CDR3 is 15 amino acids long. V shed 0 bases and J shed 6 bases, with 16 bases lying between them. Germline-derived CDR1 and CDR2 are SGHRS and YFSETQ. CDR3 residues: CASSLALTGGGEQYF. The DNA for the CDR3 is TGCGCCAGCAGCTTGGCTCTTACTGGGGGTGGCGAGCAGTACTTC.

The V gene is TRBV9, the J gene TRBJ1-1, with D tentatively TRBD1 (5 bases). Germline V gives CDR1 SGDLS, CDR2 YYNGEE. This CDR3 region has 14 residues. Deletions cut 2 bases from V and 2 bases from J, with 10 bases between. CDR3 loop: CASSVGTSNTEAFF. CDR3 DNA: TGTGCCAGCAGCGTGGGGACTTCCAACACTGAAGCTTTCTTT.

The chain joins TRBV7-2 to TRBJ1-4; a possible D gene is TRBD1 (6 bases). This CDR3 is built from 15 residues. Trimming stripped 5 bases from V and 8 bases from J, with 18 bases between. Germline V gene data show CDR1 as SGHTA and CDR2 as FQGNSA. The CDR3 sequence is CASSPANRVGEKLFF. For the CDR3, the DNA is TGTGCCAGCAGCCCAGCGAACAGGGTGGGAGAAAAACTGTTTTTT.

As DNA, the CDR3 is TGTGCCAGCAGTTACAGGGGACGGTTGGAGACCCAGTACTTC. Amino acids: CASSYRGRLETQYF. The V call is TRBV7-3, the J call TRBJ2-5, with TRBD1 matching 7 bases. The CDR3 length is 14 residues. V lost 6 bases, J lost 5 bases, and 9 bases stayed unmatched. Germline V gene data show CDR1 as SGHTA and CDR2 as FQGTGA.

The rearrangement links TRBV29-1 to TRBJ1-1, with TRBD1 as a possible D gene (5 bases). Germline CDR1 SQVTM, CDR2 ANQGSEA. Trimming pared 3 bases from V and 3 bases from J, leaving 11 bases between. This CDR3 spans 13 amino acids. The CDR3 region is CSVEEGSYTEAFF. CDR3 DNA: TGCAGCGTTGAGGAGGGGTCATACACTGAAGCTTTCTTT.

The CDR3 DNA follows: TGTGCCAGCAGTTTATCGTCGGGAGGGCCCCAGCATTTT. This gives the protein CASSLSSGGPQHF. The rearrangement uses TRBV27 and TRBJ1-5; D uncertain. The CDR3 spans 13 residues. Germline V gene data show CDR1 as MNHEY and CDR2 as SMNVEV (reference sequence). The V and J ends lost 0 bases and 9 bases respectively, with 9 bases between them.

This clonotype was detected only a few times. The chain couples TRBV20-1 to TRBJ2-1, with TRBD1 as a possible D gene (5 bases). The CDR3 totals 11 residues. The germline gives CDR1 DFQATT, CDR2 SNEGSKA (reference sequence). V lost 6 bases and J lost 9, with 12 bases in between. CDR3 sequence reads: CSATRQSEQFF. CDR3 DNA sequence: TGCAGTGCCACCCGACAGAGTGAGCAGTTCTTC.